These 3 T cell receptor beta chains came from one sample sequenced in a study of cytomegalovirus exposure and HLA in healthy donors. PCR primers comprised 60 Vbeta and 13 Jbeta primers. The method was immunoSEQ multiplex PCR; TCRdb's version includes in-frame clones alone and lacks a portion of them. Of over 100,000 clones detected, about 75% appear once; the ten largest clones hold 1.1% to 1.5%. Input material: PBMCs. Receptor source: a woman aged 40 to 55 in good health and CMV-seronegative.

This chain connects TRBV27 to TRBJ2-5; D possibly corresponds to TRBD2 (6 bases). The CDR3 contains 15 residues. V was pared by 3 bases and J by 8 bases, with 19 bases between. Per the germline V gene, CDR1 is MNHEY and CDR2 is SMNVEV (reference sequence). CDR3 residues: CASSFGTRRDATQYF. The CDR3 bases are TGTGCCAGCAGTTTCGGGACCAGGCGGGATGCAACCCAGTACTTC.

This rearrangement joins TRBV29-1 to TRBJ1-1, with D unresolved. The germline V and J ends were trimmed by 4 bases and 1 base, with 16 bases remaining between them. The CDR3 runs 15 residues. The germline gives CDR1 SQVTM, CDR2 ANQGSEA. The CDR3 here is CSVAPPPRGNTEAFF. The CDR3 nucleotides read TGCAGCGTTGCACCACCACCGCGGGGGAACACTGAAGCTTTCTTT.

The chain joins TRBV27 to TRBJ1-5; 7 bases map to TRBD1. The CDR3 is 15 residues long. CDR1 is MNHEY and CDR2 is SMNVEV in the germline V gene (reference sequence). V shed 6 bases and J 0 bases; nucleotides not matched to a gene: 5. The CDR3 protein is CASSIQGYSNQPQHF. The DNA for the CDR3 is TGTGCCAGCAGCATACAGGGGTATAGCAATCAGCCCCAGCATTTT.